The clone carrying this T cell receptor beta chain was seen ten or more times. Libraries of TCR beta came from iRepertoire HTBI primers plus Arm-PCR of CDR3 regions. TCRdb redid the calling of the multiplex PCR reads with MiXCR, one entry per CDR3 protein. The sample consists of fewer than 450,000 distinct CDR3 sequences, about 20% of them appearing once. This record belongs to a study of regulatory T cells in long-lasting Graves disease. As for the study in general: The definition of persistent Graves' disease was over 5 years of antithyroid drugs with positive TSH receptor antibodies.

Time point meaning: persistent/refractory GD, antithyroid drugs over 5 years with positive TRAb. RNA from PBMCs was the source of the TCR library. Trimming stripped 2 bases from V and 4 bases from J, with 5 bases between. The V gene's germline CDR1 is MRHNA and CDR2 SNTAGT. The CDR3 has 12 amino acids. The sequencing here drew on peripheral blood mononuclear cells (PBMCs), taken when the disease was refractory, from a patient treated with antithyroid drugs. The receptor comes from a female donor with Graves disease. The chain combines TRBV6-4 with TRBJ1-2; the D is unclear. CDR3 DNA sequence: TGTGCCAGCAGTGACGGGCGCTATGGCTACACCTTC. Translating gives CASSDGRYGYTF.